The T cell receptor beta chain under discussion was sequenced for a study of naive and memory T cell subsets. Study results and limitations: The RNA method is potentially sensitive to activation and differentiation changes.

Blood and skin TCR RNA was reverse transcribed with alpha and beta constant primers. Ligated cDNA underwent four rounds of PCR with nested alpha and beta constant region primers and SP2. MiXCR was run by TCRdb on the 5' RACE reads, yielding one entry per CDR3 protein. The sample has about 21,000 distinct CDR3 sequences, 3.5% to 5% seen once. This clonotype was recorded at least ten times. Antigen: not known. Whole-blood samples were approximately 2.6 ml of peripheral blood from healthy adult volunteers. Reverse transcription used DNase-treated unsorted total RNA, aiming for roughly 1 to 1000 ng. This clonotype was obtained from a male donor in good health.

CDR3 protein: CASSHVRGDGYTF. In DNA, the CDR3 is TGTGCCAGCAGCCACGTTCGTGGGGATGGCTACACCTTC. The J gene is TRBJ1-2, the V gene TRBV14, with unresolved D. V dropped 3 bases and J dropped 6 bases, with 11 bases sitting between them. CDR1 and CDR2 (germline): SGHDN, FVKESK. This CDR3 contains 13 residues.